This T cell receptor beta chain stems from a study of siplizumab effects on memory and regulatory T cells. Whole-study findings and limits: A small minority of alloreactive clones were mapped to unstimulated subsets.

On this clone: Its specificity is unknown.

This CDR3 is built from 15 residues. V lost 8 bases, J lost 3 bases, and 8 bases stayed unmatched. CDR1 and CDR2 (germline): SNHLY, FYNNEI. Sequencing used immunoSEQ multiplex PCR; TCRdb keeps in-frame clones, though not all of them. Of tens of thousands of clones in the sample, approximately 93% were seen once. The TCR originated in a human donor in good health. What was sequenced was CD8+ T cells sorted from blood. The chain uses TRBV2 and TRBJ1-4; 8 nucleotides match TRBD1. The CDR3 spells CASGQGRPANEKLFF. CDR3 sequence (DNA): TGTGCCAGCGGACAGGGCCGCCCGGCTAATGAAAAACTGTTTTTT.